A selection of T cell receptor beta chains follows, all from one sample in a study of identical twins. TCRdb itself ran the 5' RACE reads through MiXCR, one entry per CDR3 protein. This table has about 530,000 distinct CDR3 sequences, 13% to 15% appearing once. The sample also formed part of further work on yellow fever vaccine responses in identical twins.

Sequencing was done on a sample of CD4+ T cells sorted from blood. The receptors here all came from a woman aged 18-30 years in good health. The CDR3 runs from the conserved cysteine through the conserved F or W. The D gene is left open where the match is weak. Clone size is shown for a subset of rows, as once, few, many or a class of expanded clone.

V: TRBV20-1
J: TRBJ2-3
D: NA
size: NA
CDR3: CSANLGYTQYF
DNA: TGCAGTGCTAACCTAGGGTATACGCAGTATTTT

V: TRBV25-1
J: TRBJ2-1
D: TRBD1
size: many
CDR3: CASSHHRGLNNEQFF
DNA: TGTGCCAGCAGTCATCACAGGGGCTTGAACAATGAGCAGTTCTTC

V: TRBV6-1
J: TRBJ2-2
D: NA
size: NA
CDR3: CASPRRPGGAGELFF
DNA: TGTGCCAGCCCCCGACGGCCAGGGGGGGCCGGGGAGCTGTTTTTT

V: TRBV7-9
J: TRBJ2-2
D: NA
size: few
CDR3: CASSFGEGRVNTGELFF
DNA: TGTGCCAGCAGCTTTGGTGAAGGCAGGGTAAACACCGGGGAGCTGTTTTTT

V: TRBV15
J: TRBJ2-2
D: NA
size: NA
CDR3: CATSRKREHTGELFF
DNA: TGTGCCACCAGCAGGAAGCGTGAACACACCGGGGAGCTGTTTTTT

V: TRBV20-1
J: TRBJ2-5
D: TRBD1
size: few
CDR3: CSARGTGQGFQETQYF
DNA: TGCAGTGCTAGAGGGACGGGACAGGGGTTTCAAGAGACCCAGTACTTC

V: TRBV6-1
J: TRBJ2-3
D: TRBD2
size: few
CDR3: CASSPLPSGTTDTQYF
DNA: TGTGCCAGCAGCCCCTTACCTAGCGGTACCACAGATACGCAGTATTTT

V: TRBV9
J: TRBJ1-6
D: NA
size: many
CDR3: CASSVGASHNSPLHF
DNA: TGTGCCAGCAGCGTAGGTGCCTCGCACAATTCACCCCTCCACTTT

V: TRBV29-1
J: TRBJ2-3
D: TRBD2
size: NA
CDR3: CSVGSGKGLDTQYF
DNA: TGCAGCGTTGGTAGCGGGAAGGGTTTAGATACGCAGTATTTT

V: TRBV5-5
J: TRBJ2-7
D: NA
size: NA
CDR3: CASSKLDRTWGEQYF
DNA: TGTGCCAGCAGTAAGCTAGACAGGACCTGGGGAGAGCAGTACTTC

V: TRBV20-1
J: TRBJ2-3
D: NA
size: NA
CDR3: CSASGRRAARGDTQYF
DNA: TGCAGTGCTAGTGGGCGCCGGGCCGCTAGGGGGGATACGCAGTATTTT

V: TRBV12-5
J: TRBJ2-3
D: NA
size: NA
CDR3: CASGLVLWETDTDTQYF
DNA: TGTGCTAGTGGTTTGGTACTCTGGGAAACGGACACAGATACGCAGTATTTT

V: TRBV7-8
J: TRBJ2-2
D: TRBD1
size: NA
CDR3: CASRSDRGTTGELFF
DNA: TGTGCCAGCAGATCGGACAGGGGGACGACCGGGGAGCTGTTTTTT

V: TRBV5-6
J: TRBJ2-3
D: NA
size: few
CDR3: CASSAGGGGTDTQYF
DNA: TGTGCCAGCAGCGCTGGGGGGGGCGGCACAGATACGCAGTATTTT

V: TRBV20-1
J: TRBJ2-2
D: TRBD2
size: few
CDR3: CSAPLAGGPDTGELFF
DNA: TGCAGTGCCCCACTAGCGGGGGGGCCTGACACCGGGGAGCTGTTTTTT

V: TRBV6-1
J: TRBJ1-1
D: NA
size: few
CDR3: CASSALTIMNTEAFF
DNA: TGTGCCAGCAGTGCCCTTACTATCATGAACACTGAAGCTTTCTTT

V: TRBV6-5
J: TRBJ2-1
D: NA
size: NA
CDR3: CASSYFPELGYNEQFF
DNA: TGTGCCAGCAGTTATTTCCCGGAGCTGGGATACAATGAGCAGTTCTTC